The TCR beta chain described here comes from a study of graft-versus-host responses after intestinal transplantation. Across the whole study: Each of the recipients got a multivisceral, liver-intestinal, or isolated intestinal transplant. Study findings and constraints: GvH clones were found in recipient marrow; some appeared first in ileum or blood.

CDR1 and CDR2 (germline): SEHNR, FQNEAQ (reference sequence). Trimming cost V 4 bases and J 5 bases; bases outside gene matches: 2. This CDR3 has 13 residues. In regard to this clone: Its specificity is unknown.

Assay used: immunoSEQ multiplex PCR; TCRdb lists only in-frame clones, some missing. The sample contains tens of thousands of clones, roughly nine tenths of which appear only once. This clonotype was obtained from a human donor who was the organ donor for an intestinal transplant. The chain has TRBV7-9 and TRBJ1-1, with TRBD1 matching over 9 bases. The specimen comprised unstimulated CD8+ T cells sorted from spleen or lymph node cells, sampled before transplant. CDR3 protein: CASSSDRGTEAFF. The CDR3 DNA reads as TGTGCCAGCAGCTCTGACAGGGGGACTGAAGCTTTCTTT.